Following are 14 T cell receptor beta chains from one sample sequenced in a study of blood T cell repertoires in COVID-19. Data came from immunoSEQ multiplex PCR; TCRdb stores just in-frame clones and leaves some out. The sample carries about 500,000 clones, roughly 90% recorded once. The specimen was PBMCs or T cells enriched from blood (not recorded which). These receptors came from a woman aged 18-30 years who had recovered from COVID-19.

The gene calls are TRBV18 and TRBJ1-2; TRBD1 is a possible D gene (5 bases). The CDR3 length is 14 residues. CDR1 and CDR2 from the germline V gene are KGHSH and LQKENI. V was pared by 11 bases and J by 8 bases, with 24 bases between. CDR3 bases: TGTGCCGTCCTGACAAGGGGCCCCTTCGGGGGCTACACCTTC. Translating gives CAVLTRGPFGGYTF. Full variable domain (missing parts from reference TRBV18 and TRBJ1-2): NAGVMQNPRHLVRRRGQEARLRCSPMKGHSHVYWYRQLPEEGLKFMVYLQKENIIDESGMPKERFSAEFPKEGPSILRIQQVVRGDSAAYFCAVLTRGPFGGYTFGSGTRLTVV.

The gene calls are TRBV6-5 and TRBJ1-4; tentatively, D is TRBD1 (6 bases). The CDR3 runs 15 residues. Deletions cut 7 bases from V and 5 bases from J, with 17 bases between. CDR1 and CDR2 (germline): MNHEY, SVGAGI. The CDR3 sequence is CASTRTDRKNEKLFF. CDR3 sequence (DNA): TGTGCCAGCACCAGGACAGACCGGAAAAATGAAAAACTGTTTTTT.

The chain joins TRBV2 to TRBJ2-5; 13 nucleotides align to TRBD2. The CDR3 consists of 15 residues. With 6 bases clipped from V and 3 bases from J, the junction kept 4 bases outside the gene matches. The germline CDR1 and CDR2 sequences are SNHLY and FYNNEI. The CDR3 nucleotides are TGTGCCAGCAGGCGTGGGACTAGCGGGGAAGAGACCCAGTACTTC. Protein: CASRRGTSGEETQYF.

The chain recombines TRBV2 with TRBJ1-2, with D unclear. V dropped 1 base and J dropped 2 bases, with 8 bases sitting between them. This CDR3 is 14 amino acids long. Germline V gives CDR1 SNHLY, CDR2 FYNNEI. The CDR3 sequence: CASSEGQQNYGYTF. CDR3 DNA sequence: TGTGCCAGCAGTGAAGGGCAACAGAACTATGGCTACACCTTC.

The chain is built from TRBV6-5 and TRBJ2-7; TRBD2 aligns across 7 bases. Germline CDR1 is MNHEY and CDR2 is SVGAGI. J lost 6 bases, V lost 6 bases, and 11 bases had no gene match. CDR3 length: 14 residues. The CDR3 is CASRVTSAAREQYF. Written as DNA, the CDR3 is TGTGCCAGCAGAGTCACTAGCGCGGCTCGCGAGCAGTACTTC.

The V call is TRBV6-1, the J call TRBJ2-7, with 7 bases fitting TRBD1. Germline lookup yields CDR1 MNHNS and CDR2 SASEGT. The CDR3 covers 14 residues. V trimming: 2 bases; J trimming: 1 base; junction bases outside the gene matches: 2. The CDR3 DNA reads as TGTGCCAGCAGTGAATCGGACAGGTCCTACGAGCAGTACTTC. It codes for CASSESDRSYEQYF.

This chain links TRBV29-1 with TRBJ1-3; D perhaps matches TRBD1 (5 bases). The CDR3 spans 16 residues. Germline V gene lookup returns CDR1 SQVTM and CDR2 ANQGSEA. Trimming took off 0 bases at V and 0 bases at J, with 12 bases between the two ends. The CDR3 spells CSVEDRGGFSGNTIYF. As DNA, the CDR3 is TGCAGCGTTGAAGATCGCGGGGGTTTCTCTGGAAACACCATATATTTT.

This clone was observed once. This sequence joins TRBV27 and TRBJ1-2, with D unclear. Germline V lookup: CDR1 MNHEY, CDR2 SMNVEV (reference sequence). V was pared by 5 bases and J by 0 bases, with 13 bases between. The CDR3 is made up of 15 amino acids. The CDR3 protein is CASSPRDNPNYGYTF. CDR3 bases: TGTGCCAGCAGTCCCAGAGACAATCCTAACTATGGCTACACCTTC.

The chain has TRBV11-2 and TRBJ1-5; no clear D. Trimming pared 5 bases from V and 0 bases from J, leaving 11 bases between. The CDR3 extends over 15 amino acids. Germline CDR1 and CDR2: SGHAT and FQNNGV. The CDR3 nucleotides read TGTGCCAGCAGCCCCACGCGGATTAGCAATCAGCCCCAGCATTTT. As protein: CASSPTRISNQPQHF.

The chain recombines TRBV5-1 with TRBJ1-2, with 8 bases identical to TRBD1. Germline loops: CDR1 SGHRS, CDR2 YFSETQ. The V segment lost 5 bases and the J segment 8 bases; nucleotides outside the gene matches: 11. The CDR3 consists of 14 residues. This CDR3 reads CASSMAGGSGGYTF. CDR3 DNA sequence: TGCGCCAGCAGTATGGCAGGGGGCTCGGGAGGCTACACCTTC.

The gene calls are TRBV4-2 and TRBJ2-2; no clear D gene. The germline gives CDR1 LGHNA, CDR2 YNFKEQ. V dropped 4 bases and J dropped 4 bases, with 10 bases sitting between them. The CDR3 totals 14 residues. The CDR3 region has the DNA TGTGCCAGCAGCCGCGAACGGAGCACCGGGGAGCTGTTTTTT. Translation gives CASSRERSTGELFF.

This sequence joins TRBV7-8 and TRBJ2-3; tentatively, D is TRBD1 (5 bases). CDR1 SGHVS and CDR2 FQNEAQ come from the germline V gene. This CDR3 region has 13 residues. Trimming stripped 5 bases from V and 5 bases from J, with 11 bases between. The CDR3 sequence: CASSLLTGDTQYF. CDR3 DNA: TGTGCCAGCAGCCTCTTAACAGGAGATACGCAGTATTTT. The full variable domain, completed using reference TRBV7-8 and TRBJ2-3, is GAGVSQSPRYKVAKRGQDVALRCDPISGHVSLFWYQQALGQGPEFLTYFQNEAQLDKSGLPSDRFFAERPEGSVSTLKIQRTQQEDSAVYLCASSLLTGDTQYFGPGTRLTVL.

The rearrangement uses TRBV9 and TRBJ2-7, with 9 bases aligning to TRBD1. CDR1 is SGDLS, CDR2 YYNGEE, per germline. J gave up 4 bases and V 2 bases, and 7 bases lay outside the gene matches. CDR3 length: 15 amino acids. The CDR3 reads CASSVSGQGRYEQYF. The CDR3 coding sequence is TGTGCCAGCAGCGTCTCGGGACAGGGACGGTACGAGCAGTACTTC.

About this clone itself: Within the sample, other DNA sequences also encode this same CDR3. V gene TRBV6-5 combines with J gene TRBJ1-1; 8 bases fit TRBD1. The CDR3 runs 14 residues. The germline CDR1 and CDR2 sequences are MNHEY and SVGAGI. The V gene end was trimmed by 6 bases and the J gene end by 4 bases; junction bases not matched to a gene: 7. In DNA, the CDR3 is TGTGCCAGCAGCTCCACAGGGGGAGGCACTGAAGCTTTCTTT. It yields the protein CASSSTGGGTEAFF.